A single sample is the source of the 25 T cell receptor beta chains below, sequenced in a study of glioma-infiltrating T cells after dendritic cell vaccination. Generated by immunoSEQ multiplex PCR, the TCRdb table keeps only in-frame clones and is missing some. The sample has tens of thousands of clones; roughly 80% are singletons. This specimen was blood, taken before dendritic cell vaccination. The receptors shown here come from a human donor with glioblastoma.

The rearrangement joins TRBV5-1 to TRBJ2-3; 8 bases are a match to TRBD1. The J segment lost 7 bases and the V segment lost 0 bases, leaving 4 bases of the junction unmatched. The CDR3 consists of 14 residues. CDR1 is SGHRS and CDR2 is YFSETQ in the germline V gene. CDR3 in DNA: TGCGCCAGCAGCTTGGATCAGGGGGCAAATACGCAGTATTTT. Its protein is CASSLDQGANTQYF.

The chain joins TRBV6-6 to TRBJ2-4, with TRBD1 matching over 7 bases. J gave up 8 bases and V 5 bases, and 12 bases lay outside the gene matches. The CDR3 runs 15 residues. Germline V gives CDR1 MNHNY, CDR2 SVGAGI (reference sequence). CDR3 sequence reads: CASSGRGKGTDIQYF. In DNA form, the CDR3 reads TGTGCCAGCAGTGGCAGGGGGAAGGGGACGGACATTCAGTACTTC.

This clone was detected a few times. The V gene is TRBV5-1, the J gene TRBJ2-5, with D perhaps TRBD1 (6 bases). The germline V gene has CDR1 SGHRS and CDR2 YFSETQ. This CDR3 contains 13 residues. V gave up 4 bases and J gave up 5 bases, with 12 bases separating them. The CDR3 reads CASSQGYEETQYF. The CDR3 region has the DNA TGCGCCAGCAGCCAGGGGTACGAGGAGACCCAGTACTTC.

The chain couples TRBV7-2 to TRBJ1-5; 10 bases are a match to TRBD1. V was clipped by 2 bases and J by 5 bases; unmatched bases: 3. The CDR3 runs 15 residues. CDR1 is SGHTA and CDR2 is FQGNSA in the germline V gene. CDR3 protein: CASSLTTGGHQPQHF. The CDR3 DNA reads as TGTGCCAGCAGCTTAACGACAGGGGGCCATCAGCCCCAGCATTTT. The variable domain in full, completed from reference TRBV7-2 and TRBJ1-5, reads GAGVSQSPSNKVTEKGKDVELRCDPISGHTALYWYRQSLGQGLEFLIYFQGNSAPDKSGLPSDRFSAERTGGSVSTLTIQRTQQEDSAVYLCASSLTTGGHQPQHFGDGTRLSIL.

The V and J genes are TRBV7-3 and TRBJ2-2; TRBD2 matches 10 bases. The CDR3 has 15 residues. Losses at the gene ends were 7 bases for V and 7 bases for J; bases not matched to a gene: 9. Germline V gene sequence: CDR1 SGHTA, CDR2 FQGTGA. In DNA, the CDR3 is TGTGCCAGCACTATCGGGGTAGCGGGAGGCGGGGAGCTGTTTTTT. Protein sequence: CASTIGVAGGGELFF.

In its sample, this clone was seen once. The CDR3 reads CSVGSPDTYEQYF. The CDR3 DNA reads as TGCAGCGTTGGGTCCCCGGACACCTACGAGCAGTACTTC. The rearrangement links TRBV29-1 to TRBJ2-7; TRBD1 might be the D (5 bases). The V end lost 4 bases, the J end lost 2 bases, and 12 bases lay between the germline ends. There are 13 residues in the CDR3. Germline V gives CDR1 SQVTM, CDR2 ANQGSEA.

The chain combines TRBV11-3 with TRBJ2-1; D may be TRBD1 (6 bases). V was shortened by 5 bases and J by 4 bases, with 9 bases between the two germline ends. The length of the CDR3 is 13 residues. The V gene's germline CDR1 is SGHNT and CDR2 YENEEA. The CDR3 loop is CASSPGQYNEQFF. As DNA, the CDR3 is TGTGCCAGCAGCCCAGGACAGTACAATGAGCAGTTCTTC.

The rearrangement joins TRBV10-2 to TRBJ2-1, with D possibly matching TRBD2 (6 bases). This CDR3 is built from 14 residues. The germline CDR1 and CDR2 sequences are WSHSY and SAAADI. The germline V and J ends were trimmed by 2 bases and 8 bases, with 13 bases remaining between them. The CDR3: CASSERRAYDEQFF. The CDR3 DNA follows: TGCGCCAGCAGTGAGCGGAGGGCTTACGATGAGCAGTTCTTC.

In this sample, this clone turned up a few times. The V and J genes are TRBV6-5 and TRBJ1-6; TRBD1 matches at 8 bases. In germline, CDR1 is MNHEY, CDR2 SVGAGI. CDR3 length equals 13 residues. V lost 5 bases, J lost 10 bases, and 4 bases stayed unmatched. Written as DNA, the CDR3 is TGTGCCAGCAGTCAGGGGGCCAGCTCACCCCTCCACTTT. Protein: CASSQGASSPLHF.

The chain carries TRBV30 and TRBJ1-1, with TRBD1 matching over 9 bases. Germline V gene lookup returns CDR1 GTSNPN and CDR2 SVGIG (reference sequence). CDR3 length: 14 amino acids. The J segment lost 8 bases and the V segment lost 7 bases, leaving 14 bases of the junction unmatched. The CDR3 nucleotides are TGTGCCTTTACTGGGACAGGGTCTGTCACCGAAGCTTTCTTT. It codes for CAFTGTGSVTEAFF.

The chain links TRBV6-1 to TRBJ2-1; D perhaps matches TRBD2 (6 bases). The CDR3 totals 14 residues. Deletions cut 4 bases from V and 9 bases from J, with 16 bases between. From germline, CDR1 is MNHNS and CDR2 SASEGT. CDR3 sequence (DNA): TGTGCCAGCAGTGTCCGGGGAGGTGGAGGTGAGCAGTTCTTC. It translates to CASSVRGGGGEQFF.

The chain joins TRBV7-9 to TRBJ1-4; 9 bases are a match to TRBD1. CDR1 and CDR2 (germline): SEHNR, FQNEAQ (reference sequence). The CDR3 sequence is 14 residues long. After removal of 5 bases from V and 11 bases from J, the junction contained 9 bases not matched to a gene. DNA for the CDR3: TGTGCCAGCAGCACTGACAGGGGGTCAGAGAAACTGTTTTTT. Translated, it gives CASSTDRGSEKLFF.

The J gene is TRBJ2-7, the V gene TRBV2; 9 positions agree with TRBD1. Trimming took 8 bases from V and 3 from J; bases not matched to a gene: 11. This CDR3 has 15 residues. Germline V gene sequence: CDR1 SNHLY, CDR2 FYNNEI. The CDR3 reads CASDFPGTGFYEQYV. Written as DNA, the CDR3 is TGTGCCAGCGATTTCCCCGGGACAGGGTTCTACGAGCAGTACGTC.

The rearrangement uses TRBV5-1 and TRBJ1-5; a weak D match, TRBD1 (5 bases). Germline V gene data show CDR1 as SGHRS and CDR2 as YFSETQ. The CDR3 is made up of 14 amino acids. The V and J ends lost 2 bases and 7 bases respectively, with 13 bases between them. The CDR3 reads CASSFGGINQPQHF. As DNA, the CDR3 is TGCGCCAGCAGCTTCGGGGGTATTAACCAGCCCCAGCATTTT.

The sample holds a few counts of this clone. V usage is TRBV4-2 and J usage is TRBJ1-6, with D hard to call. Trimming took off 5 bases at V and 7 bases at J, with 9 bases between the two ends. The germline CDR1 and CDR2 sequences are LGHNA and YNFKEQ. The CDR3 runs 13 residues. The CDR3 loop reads CASSTTRNSPLHF. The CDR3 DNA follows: TGTGCCAGCAGCACGACACGGAATTCACCCCTCCACTTT.

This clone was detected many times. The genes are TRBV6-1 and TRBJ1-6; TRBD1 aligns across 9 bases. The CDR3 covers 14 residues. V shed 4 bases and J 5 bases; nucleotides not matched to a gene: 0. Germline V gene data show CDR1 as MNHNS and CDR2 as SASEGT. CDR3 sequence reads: CASSGTGDNSPLHF. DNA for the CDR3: TGTGCCAGCAGTGGGACAGGGGATAATTCACCCCTCCACTTT.

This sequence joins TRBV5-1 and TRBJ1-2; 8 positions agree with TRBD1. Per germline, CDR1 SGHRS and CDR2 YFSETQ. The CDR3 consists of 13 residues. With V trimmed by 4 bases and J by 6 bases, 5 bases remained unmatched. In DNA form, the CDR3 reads TGCGCCAGCAGCCGGGACAGGTTTAATGGCTACACCTTC. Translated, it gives CASSRDRFNGYTF. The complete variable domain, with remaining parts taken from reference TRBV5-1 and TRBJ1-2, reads KAGVTQTPRYLIKTRGQQVTLSCSPISGHRSVSWYQQTPGQGLQFLFEYFSETQRNKGNFPGRFSGRQFSNSRSEMNVSTLELGDSALYLCASSRDRFNGYTFGSGTRLTVV.

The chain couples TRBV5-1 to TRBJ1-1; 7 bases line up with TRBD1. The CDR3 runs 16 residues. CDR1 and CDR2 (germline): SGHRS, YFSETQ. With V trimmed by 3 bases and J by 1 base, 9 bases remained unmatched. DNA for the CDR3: TGCGCCAGCAGCTCGCAAGGACAGGCCTCGAACACTGAAGCTTTCTTT. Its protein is CASSSQGQASNTEAFF.

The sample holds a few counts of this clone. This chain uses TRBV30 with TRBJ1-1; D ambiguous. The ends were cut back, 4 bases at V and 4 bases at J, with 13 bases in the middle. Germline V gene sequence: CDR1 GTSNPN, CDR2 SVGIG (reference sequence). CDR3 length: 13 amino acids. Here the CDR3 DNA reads TGTGCCTGGACTGTACGGGGAGGCACTGAAGCTTTCTTT. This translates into CAWTVRGGTEAFF. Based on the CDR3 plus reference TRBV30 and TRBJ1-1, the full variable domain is SQTIHQWPATLVQPVGSPLSLECTVEGTSNPNLYWYRQAAGRGLQLLFYSVGIGQISSEVPQNLSASRPQDRQFILSSKKLLLSDSGFYLCAWTVRGGTEAFFGQGTRLTVV.

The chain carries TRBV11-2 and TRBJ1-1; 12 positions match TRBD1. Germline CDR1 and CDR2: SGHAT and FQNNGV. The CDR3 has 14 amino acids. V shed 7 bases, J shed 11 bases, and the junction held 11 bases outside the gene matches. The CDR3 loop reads CASTPPGQGAPAFF. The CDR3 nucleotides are TGTGCCAGCACCCCCCCGGGACAGGGGGCTCCGGCTTTCTTT.

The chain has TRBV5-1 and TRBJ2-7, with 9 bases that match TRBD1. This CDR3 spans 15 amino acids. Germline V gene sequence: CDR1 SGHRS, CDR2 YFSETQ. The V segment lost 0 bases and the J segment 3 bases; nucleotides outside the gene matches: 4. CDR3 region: CASSLEGTGNYEQYF. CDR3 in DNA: TGCGCCAGCAGCTTGGAAGGGACAGGGAACTACGAGCAGTACTTC.

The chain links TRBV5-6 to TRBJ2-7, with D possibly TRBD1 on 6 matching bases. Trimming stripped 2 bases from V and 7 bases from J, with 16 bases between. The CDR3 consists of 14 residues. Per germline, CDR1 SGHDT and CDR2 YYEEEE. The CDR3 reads CASSFTDRTAEQYV. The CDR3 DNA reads TGTGCCAGCAGCTTCACGGACAGAACTGCTGAGCAGTACGTC.

The CDR3, as DNA: TGTGCCAGTAGTATAGATCTCAGGAACACTGAAGCTTTCTTT. This translates into CASSIDLRNTEAFF. This rearrangement joins TRBV19 to TRBJ1-1; D remains unclear. The CDR3 has 14 amino acids. Germline V gives CDR1 LNHDA, CDR2 SQIVND (reference sequence). The V gene lost 0 bases and the J gene lost 1 base, with 6 bases spanning the gap.

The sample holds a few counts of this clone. CDR3 DNA sequence: TGTGCCAGCAGTGCCCAGGGGACCTACGAGCAGTACTTC. It is translated as CASSAQGTYEQYF. V gene TRBV6-1 combines with J gene TRBJ2-7, with D tentatively TRBD1 (6 bases). The CDR3 consists of 13 residues. V was trimmed by 4 bases and J by 2 bases, leaving 9 bases between them. Germline V gives CDR1 MNHNS, CDR2 SASEGT.

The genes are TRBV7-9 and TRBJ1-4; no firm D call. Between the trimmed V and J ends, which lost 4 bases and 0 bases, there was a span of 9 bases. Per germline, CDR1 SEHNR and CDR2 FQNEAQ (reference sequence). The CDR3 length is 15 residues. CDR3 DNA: TGTGCCAGCAGCTCAACGCAGGCAACTAATGAAAAACTGTTTTTT. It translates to CASSSTQATNEKLFF.